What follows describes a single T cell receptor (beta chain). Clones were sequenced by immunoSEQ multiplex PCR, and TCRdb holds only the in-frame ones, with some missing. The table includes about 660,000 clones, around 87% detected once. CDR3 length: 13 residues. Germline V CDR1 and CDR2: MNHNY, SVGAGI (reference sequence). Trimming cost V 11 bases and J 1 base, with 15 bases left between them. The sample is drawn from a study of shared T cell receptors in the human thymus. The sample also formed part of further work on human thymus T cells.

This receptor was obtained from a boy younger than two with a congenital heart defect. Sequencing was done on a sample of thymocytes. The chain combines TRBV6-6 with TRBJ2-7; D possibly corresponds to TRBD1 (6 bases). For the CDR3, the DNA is TGTGCCGTGACAGGAAGGCAATCCTACGAGCAGTACTTC. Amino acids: CAVTGRQSYEQYF.